What follows are 22 T cell receptor beta chains derived from one specimen sequenced in a study of T cell responses to AZD1222 COVID-19 vaccine. Profiled with immunoSEQ multiplex PCR; TCRdb holds only in-frame clones, not every one. The table records some 70,000 clones, 80% of them present only once. The specimen comprised peripheral blood, sampled 28 days after the second AZD1222 dose. All receptors come from an adult who received the AZD1222 COVID-19 vaccine.

The rearrangement links TRBV3-1 (or the pseudogene TRBV3-2) to TRBJ2-7; 9 bases align to TRBD1. CDR3 size: 15 residues. Germline values: CDR1 LGHDT, CDR2 YNNKEL (reference sequence). Germline trimming cut 3 bases from V and 4 bases from J; bases unmatched to any gene: 7. DNA of the CDR3: TGTGCCAGCAGCCAGACCGGGACAGGGCCTTACGAGCAGTACTTC. Protein sequence: CASSQTGTGPYEQYF.

This chain uses TRBV6-5 with TRBJ1-2; maybe TRBD1 (6 bases). The germline V gene encodes CDR1 MNHEY and CDR2 SVGAGI. The germline V and J ends were trimmed by 6 bases and 1 base, with 12 bases remaining between them. This CDR3 spans 14 amino acids. CDR3 region: CASSQGQYNYGYTF. DNA for the CDR3: TGTGCCAGCAGCCAAGGACAGTATAACTATGGCTACACCTTC.

This clone has a single count. This chain connects TRBV10-3 to TRBJ2-2; tentatively, D is TRBD1 (6 bases). The CDR3 length is 15 residues. V lost 2 bases and J 4 bases, leaving 11 bases between the germline ends. Germline CDR1 reads ENHRY; CDR2 reads SYGVKD. Here the CDR3 DNA reads TGTGCCATCAGTGAGACCAGAGGGGGCACCGGGGAGCTGTTTTTT. Its translation: CAISETRGGTGELFF.

V usage is TRBV7-9 and J usage is TRBJ2-5; a possible D gene is TRBD2 (6 bases). CDR1 and CDR2 from the germline V gene are SEHNR and FQNEAQ (reference sequence). The CDR3 has 14 residues. The V and J ends lost 6 bases and 5 bases respectively, with 16 bases between them. The CDR3 DNA reads as TGTGCCAGCAGGACCCTTGGCGGAGGGGAGACCCAGTACTTC. Protein product: CASRTLGGGETQYF.

The table lists this clone with a few counts. The chain links TRBV24-1 to TRBJ2-5; D tentatively reads TRBD1 or TRBD2 (5 bases each). The CDR3 is 16 residues long. The V gene lost 4 bases and the J gene lost 3 bases, with 17 bases spanning the gap. From germline, CDR1 is KGHDR and CDR2 SFDVKD. This chain's CDR3 is CATSDDYGRGEETQYF. The CDR3 DNA is TGTGCCACCAGTGACGATTACGGACGGGGCGAAGAGACCCAGTACTTC.

This clone was seen a single time. This specimen includes other DNA sequences encoding the same CDR3. The chain carries TRBV19 and TRBJ2-7; 7 bases map to TRBD1. The CDR3 is 15 amino acids. Germline CDR1 reads LNHDA; CDR2 reads SQIVND (reference sequence). V shed 6 bases, J shed 5 bases, and the junction held 13 bases outside the gene matches. The CDR3 DNA follows: TGTGCCAGTAGGTGGAGAGGAACAGGGGTGGACGAGCAGTACTTC. This translates into CASRWRGTGVDEQYF.

V usage is TRBV19 and J usage is TRBJ2-3; TRBD2 agrees at 14 bases. This CDR3 contains 15 residues. The germline gives CDR1 LNHDA, CDR2 SQIVND (reference sequence). Losses at the gene ends were 3 bases for V and 9 bases for J; bases not matched to a gene: 5. The CDR3 coding sequence is TGTGCCAGTAGTATTGGGGGACTAGCGGGAGTGACGCAGTATTTT. Its translation: CASSIGGLAGVTQYF.

As DNA, the CDR3 is TGTGCCAGCAGCTTAGTGTACAGCTCCTACGAGCAGTACTTC. Translating it yields CASSLVYSSYEQYF. This chain uses TRBV7-3 with TRBJ2-7; D remains unclear. Germline V gives CDR1 SGHTA, CDR2 FQGTGA. V was cut by 2 bases and J by 0 bases, with 8 bases left in between. The CDR3 spans 14 residues.

This chain uses TRBV2 with TRBJ1-5; D is ambiguous. This CDR3 has 14 residues. Trimming left V 6 bases short and J 3 bases short, with 12 bases between. Germline assignment: CDR1 SNHLY and CDR2 FYNNEI. The CDR3 is CASRGNRPNQPQHF. Here the CDR3 DNA reads TGTGCCAGCAGAGGGAACAGACCCAATCAGCCCCAGCATTTT.

V gene TRBV30 combines with J gene TRBJ2-3; TRBD1 is a possible D gene (6 bases). The CDR3 has 14 amino acids. The V end lost 3 bases, the J end lost 3 bases, and 13 bases lay between the germline ends. The germline V gene encodes CDR1 GTSNPN and CDR2 SVGIG (reference sequence). CDR3 protein: CAWRQGHQTDTQYF. The DNA of the CDR3 is TGTGCCTGGAGACAGGGCCATCAGACAGATACGCAGTATTTT. Based on the CDR3 plus reference TRBV30 and TRBJ2-3, the full variable domain is SQTIHQWPATLVQPVGSPLSLECTVEGTSNPNLYWYRQAAGRGLQLLFYSVGIGQISSEVPQNLSASRPQDRQFILSSKKLLLSDSGFYLCAWRQGHQTDTQYFGPGTRLTVL.

The rearrangement links TRBV29-1 to TRBJ1-1, with D tentatively TRBD1 (5 bases). V lost 2 bases to trimming and J lost 2 bases, with 12 bases between them. This CDR3 has 14 amino acids. Germline CDR1 SQVTM, CDR2 ANQGSEA. The CDR3 protein is CSVERDFANTEAFF. The CDR3 DNA reads as TGCAGCGTTGAACGGGACTTCGCAAACACTGAAGCTTTCTTT. The entire variable domain, with the rest obtained from reference TRBV29-1 and TRBJ1-1, is as follows: SAVISQKPSRDICQRGTSLTIQCQVDSQVTMMFWYRQQPGQSLTLIATANQGSEATYESGFVIDKFPISRPNLTFSTLTVSNMSPEDSSIYLCSVERDFANTEAFFGQGTRLTVV.

The chain couples TRBV30 to TRBJ1-2, with 12 bases identical to TRBD1. CDR3 length: 13 amino acids. Per the germline V gene, CDR1 is GTSNPN and CDR2 is SVGIG (reference sequence). V gave up 7 bases and J gave up 4 bases; unmatched junction bases: 4. The CDR3 nucleotides are TGTGCCTCGGGACAGGGGGCTCTCTATGGCTACACCTTC. It encodes CASGQGALYGYTF.

V gene TRBV6-2 or TRBV6-3 combines with J gene TRBJ1-1, with D possibly being TRBD1 (6 bases). The germline gives CDR1 MNHEY, CDR2 SVGEGT. CDR3 length: 15 amino acids. Trimming took 6 bases from V and 2 from J, leaving 16 bases between them. The CDR3 sequence is CASSRTGHRNTEAFF. CDR3 nucleotide sequence: TGTGCCAGCAGCCGAACGGGACACAGAAACACTGAAGCTTTCTTT.

This CDR3 is CASSSPGQIYNEQFF. In DNA form, the CDR3 reads TGCGCCAGCAGCTCACCGGGACAAATCTACAATGAGCAGTTCTTC. The rearrangement links TRBV5-1 to TRBJ2-1; D is perhaps TRBD1 (6 bases). The CDR3 contains 15 residues. CDR1 is SGHRS, CDR2 YFSETQ, per germline. V lost 3 bases and J 3 bases, leaving 13 bases between the germline ends.

The chain carries TRBV4-3 and TRBJ2-2; tentative D call: TRBD2 (6 bases). Germline values: CDR1 LGHNA, CDR2 YSLEER. V lost 0 bases to trimming and J lost 4 bases, with 15 bases between them. The CDR3 is 17 residues long. The CDR3 sequence is CASSQEEGLGSTGELFF. The CDR3 region has the DNA TGCGCCAGCAGCCAAGAGGAGGGACTGGGCTCCACCGGGGAGCTGTTTTTT.

This chain joins TRBV2 and TRBJ1-2, with TRBD1 matching over 7 bases. This CDR3 is 16 amino acids long. The V segment lost 5 bases and the J segment 6 bases; nucleotides outside the gene matches: 15. CDR1 and CDR2 from the germline V gene are SNHLY and FYNNEI. This chain's CDR3 is CASSNTGQDLEDGYTF. The CDR3, as DNA: TGTGCCAGCAGTAATACTGGACAGGATCTCGAGGATGGCTACACCTTC.

This clone qualifies as medium-sized. The V and J genes are TRBV29-1 and TRBJ2-1; 9 bases are shared with TRBD1. With V trimmed by 3 bases and J by 4 bases, 10 bases remained unmatched. Germline CDR1 reads SQVTM; CDR2 reads ANQGSEA. The CDR3 length is 16 residues. DNA for the CDR3: TGCAGCGTTGACCAGGGCACGGGACAGGGTTACAATGAGCAGTTCTTC. It codes for CSVDQGTGQGYNEQFF.

V and J are TRBV27 and TRBJ2-1; no reliable D call. The CDR3 is 13 amino acids. Germline values: CDR1 MNHEY, CDR2 SMNVEV (reference sequence). Trimming took off 4 bases at V and 6 bases at J, with 10 bases between the two ends. CDR3 nucleotide sequence: TGTGCCAGCAGTTCCGGTACACCCAATGAGCAGTTCTTC. As protein: CASSSGTPNEQFF.

V usage is TRBV30 and J usage is TRBJ2-4; 7 bases fit TRBD2. Germline assignment: CDR1 GTSNPN and CDR2 SVGIG (reference sequence). The V segment lost 5 bases and the J segment 10 bases; nucleotides outside the gene matches: 5. The CDR3 has 11 residues. CDR3 residues: CAWLGGGIQYF. CDR3 nucleotide sequence: TGTGCCTGGCTGGGGGGGGGAATTCAGTACTTC.

This chain uses TRBV5-4 with TRBJ2-2; unclear D gene. This CDR3 has 13 residues. Trimming shortened V by 0 bases and J by 3 bases, and 3 bases separated the two germline ends. Germline V gives CDR1 SGHNT, CDR2 YYREEE (reference sequence). The CDR3 is CASSLGDTGELFF. In nucleotides, the CDR3 is TGTGCCAGCAGCTTGGGGGACACCGGGGAGCTGTTTTTT. Full variable domain (rest looked up from reference TRBV5-4 and TRBJ2-2): ETGVTQSPTHLIKTRGQQVTLRCSSQSGHNTVSWYQQALGQGPQFIFQYYREEENGRGNFPPRFSGLQFPNYSSELNVNALELDDSALYLCASSLGDTGELFFGEGSRLTVL.

The chain couples TRBV27 to TRBJ2-5; 8 nucleotides agree with TRBD2. The CDR3 length is 18 residues. J was trimmed by 5 bases and V by 5 bases; bases with no gene match: 19. Germline CDR1 MNHEY, CDR2 SMNVEV (reference sequence). The CDR3 sequence: CASSGSSSAAGEWETQYF. As DNA, the CDR3 is TGTGCCAGCAGTGGATCCTCTAGTGCAGCGGGGGAGTGGGAGACCCAGTACTTC.

This sequence joins TRBV12-3 or TRBV12-4 and TRBJ2-7; 11 bases agree with TRBD2. The length of the CDR3 is 13 residues. The trim removed 6 bases at V and 4 bases at J, leaving 2 bases unmatched. CDR3: CASRSSGGYEQYF. The CDR3 DNA reads TGTGCCAGCAGATCTAGCGGGGGGTACGAGCAGTACTTC.